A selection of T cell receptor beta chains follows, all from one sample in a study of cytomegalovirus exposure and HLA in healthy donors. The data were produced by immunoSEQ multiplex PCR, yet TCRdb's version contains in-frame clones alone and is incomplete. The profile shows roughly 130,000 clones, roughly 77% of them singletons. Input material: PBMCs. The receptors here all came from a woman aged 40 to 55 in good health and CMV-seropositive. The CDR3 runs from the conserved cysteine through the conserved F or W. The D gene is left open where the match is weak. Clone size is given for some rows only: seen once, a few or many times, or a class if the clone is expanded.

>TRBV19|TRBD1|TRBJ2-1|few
TGTGCCAGTACCTTCGCGACAGGGAATGTTTACAATGAGCAGTTCTTC
CASTFATGNVYNEQFF
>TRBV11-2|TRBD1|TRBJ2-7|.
TGTGCCAGCAGCTCCTATGACAGGGGCTACGAGCAGTACTTC
CASSSYDRGYEQYF
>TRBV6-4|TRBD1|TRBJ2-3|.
TGTGCCAGCAGTGACTCGAAGGTGGAAGTAGGACAGGGGATTTTAGATACGCAGTATTTT
CASSDSKVEVGQGILDTQYF
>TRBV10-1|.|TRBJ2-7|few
TGCGCCAGCAGTGAGCTCGGGAGCCCCCACGAGCAGTACTTC
CASSELGSPHEQYF
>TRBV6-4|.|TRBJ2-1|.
TGTGCCAGCAGTCCTGCGGGCCGCTCCTACAATGAGCAGTTCTTC
CASSPAGRSYNEQFF
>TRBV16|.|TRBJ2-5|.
TGTGCCAGCAGCCCCCGGGAGTTAGAGACCCAGTACTTC
CASSPRELETQYF
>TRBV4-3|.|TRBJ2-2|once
TGCGCCAGCAGCCAAGAGGGTTGGGGACAAACTTTGCCCGGGGAGCTGTTTTTT
CASSQEGWGQTLPGELFF
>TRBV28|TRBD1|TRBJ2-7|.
TGTGCCAGCAGTTCCTCAGGGACAGGGGCCCTCAAGAAGTACTTC
CASSSSGTGALKKYF
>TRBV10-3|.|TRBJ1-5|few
TGTGCCATCAGTGAGGACGCCAGGGGTCTAATCCCCCAGCATTTT
CAISEDARGLIPQHF
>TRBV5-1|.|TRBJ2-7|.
TGCGCCAGCACCCCGGGACAAAACTACGAGCAGTACTTC
CASTPGQNYEQYF
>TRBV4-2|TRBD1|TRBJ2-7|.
TGTGCCAGCAGCCCGAGATTGGCAGGGGGCGTCTACGAGCAGTACTTC
CASSPRLAGGVYEQYF
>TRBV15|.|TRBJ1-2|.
TGTGCCACCAGCAGAGACCGCGAGCTCTATGGCTACACCTTC
CATSRDRELYGYTF
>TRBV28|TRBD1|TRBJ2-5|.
TGTGCCATCCTAGGACAGGGGAACGGAGAGACCCAGTACTTC
CAILGQGNGETQYF
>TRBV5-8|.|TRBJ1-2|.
TGTGCCAGCAGCTCGAACTATGGCTACACCTTC
CASSSNYGYTF
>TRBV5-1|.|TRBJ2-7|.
TGCGCCAGCCGGCGGACAGCTCTCTCCTACGAGCAGTACTTC
CASRRTALSYEQYF
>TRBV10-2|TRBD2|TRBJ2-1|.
TGCGCCAGCAGTGAGCCAGGACTAGCGGGAGTGATTCGCGCCTACAATGAGCAGTTCTTC
CASSEPGLAGVIRAYNEQFF
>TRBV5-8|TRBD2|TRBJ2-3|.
TGTGCCAGCAGCCTCGGCAGGACTAGCGGGAGCCGCCGCACAGATACGCAGTATTTT
CASSLGRTSGSRRTDTQYF
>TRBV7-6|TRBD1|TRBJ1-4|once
TGTGCCAGCAGCTTGGGACAGGGGGCAACTAATGAAAAACTGTTTTTT
CASSLGQGATNEKLFF
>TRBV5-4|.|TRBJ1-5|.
TGTGCCACAAGCCGGGGGACGGGCAATCAGCCCCAGCATTTT
CATSRGTGNQPQHF
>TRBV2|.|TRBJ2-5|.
TGTGCCAGCAGTGTTGTCTTCCAAGAGACCCAGTACTTC
CASSVVFQETQYF
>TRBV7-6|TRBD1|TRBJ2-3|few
TGTGCCAGCAGCTTAGCGGGTACAGGGGGGGATACGCAGTATTTT
CASSLAGTGGDTQYF
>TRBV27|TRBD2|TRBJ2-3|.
TGTGCCAGCAGCCTAATGACTAGCGGGGTGGATACGCAGTATTTT
CASSLMTSGVDTQYF
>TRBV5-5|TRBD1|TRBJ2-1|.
TGTGCCAGCAGCTCGCTAGGGGGCAGCTCCTACAATGAGCAGTTCTTC
CASSSLGGSSYNEQFF
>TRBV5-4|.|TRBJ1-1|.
TGTGCCAGCAGCCCTAGGGGGGGAGAAAACACTGAAGCTTTCTTT
CASSPRGGENTEAFF
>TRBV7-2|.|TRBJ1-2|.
TGTGCCAGCAGTTCTAGGGGGTCCTATGGCTACACCTTC
CASSSRGSYGYTF
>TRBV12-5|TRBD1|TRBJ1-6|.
TGTGCTAGTGGTTTCAGACAGGGGATCTCACCCCTCCACTTT
CASGFRQGISPLHF
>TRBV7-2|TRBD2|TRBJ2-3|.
TGTGCCAGCAGCTTAACTACTAGCGGAACAGATACGCAGTATTTT
CASSLTTSGTDTQYF
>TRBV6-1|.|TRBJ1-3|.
TGTGCCAGCAGTGATTGGACGGGGTCGAGCTCTGGAAACACCATATATTTT
CASSDWTGSSSGNTIYF
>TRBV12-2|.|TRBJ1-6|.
TGTGCAAGTCGCGTTCCCCACGGCCGGGGGAATTCACCCCTCCACTTT
CASRVPHGRGNSPLHF
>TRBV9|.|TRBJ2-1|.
TGTGCCAGCAGCGGCCTGGGGCAGGGCATCTCCTACAATGAGCAGTTCTTC
CASSGLGQGISYNEQFF
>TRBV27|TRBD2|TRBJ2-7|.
TGTGCCAGCAGTTTAAGGGGAGGGCCCTCCTACGAGCAGTACTTC
CASSLRGGPSYEQYF
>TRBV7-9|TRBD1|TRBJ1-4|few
TGTGCCAGCGCAGGACAGGGGGTGGAAGAAAAACTGTTTTTT
CASAGQGVEEKLFF
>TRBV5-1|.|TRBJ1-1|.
TGCGCCAGCAGCATGTTGGGGGGGGGAGACACTGAAGCTTTCTTT
CASSMLGGGDTEAFF
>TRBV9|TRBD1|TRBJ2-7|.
TGTGCCAGCAGCGTAGGGGATTGGGACAGGTACTCCTACGAGCAGTACTTC
CASSVGDWDRYSYEQYF
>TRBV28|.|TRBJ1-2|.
TGTGCCAGCAGTTTAGCGGAGGGCTACACCTTC
CASSLAEGYTF
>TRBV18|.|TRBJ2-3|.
TGTGCCAGCTCACCCTTACCGGGACACCGTAGCACAGATACGCAGTATTTT
CASSPLPGHRSTDTQYF
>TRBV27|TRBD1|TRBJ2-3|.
TGTGCCAGCAGTCGACAGGGGGGACACACAGATACGCAGTATTTT
CASSRQGGHTDTQYF
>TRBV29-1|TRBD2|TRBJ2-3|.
TGCAGCGTTTTGACCGGGACTACCACCACAGATACGCAGTATTTT
CSVLTGTTTTDTQYF
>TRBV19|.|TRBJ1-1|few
TGTGCCAGTAGTATCTACACTGAAGCTTTCTTT
CASSIYTEAFF
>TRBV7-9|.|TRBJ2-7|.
TGTGCCAGCAGCGTGACAGGGACTGCTGGCGAGCAGTACTTC
CASSVTGTAGEQYF
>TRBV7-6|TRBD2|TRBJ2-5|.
TGTGCCAGCAGCTTAGTACGGGAGGAATTGGGAGAGACCCAGTACTTC
CASSLVREELGETQYF
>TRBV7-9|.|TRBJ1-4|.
TGTGCCAGCAGCCACCTTGTGGGGGGAGTTGAAAAACTGTTTTTT
CASSHLVGGVEKLFF
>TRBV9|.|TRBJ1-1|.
TGTGCCAGCAGCGTAGGGTCAGGCGCCTCGAACACTGAAGCTTTCTTT
CASSVGSGASNTEAFF
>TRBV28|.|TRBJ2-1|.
TGTGCCACCATCGGAACCCAGAGTAGGGCTAGCGTCCACAATGAGCAGTTCTTC
CATIGTQSRASVHNEQFF
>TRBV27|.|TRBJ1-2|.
TGTGCCAGCAGTACAGGGATTAACTATGGCTACACCTTC
CASSTGINYGYTF
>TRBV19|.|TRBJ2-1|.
TGTGCCAGTAGTATAGGGCGAACTAGGAACAATGAGCAGTTCTTC
CASSIGRTRNNEQFF
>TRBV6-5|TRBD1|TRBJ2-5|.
TGTGCCAGCAGTACTTGGGACAGTCATCAAGAGACCCAGTACTTC
CASSTWDSHQETQYF
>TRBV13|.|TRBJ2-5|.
TGTGCCAGCAGCCCGATAGGAGGGATGGAGACCCAGTACTTC
CASSPIGGMETQYF
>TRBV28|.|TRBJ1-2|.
TGTGCCAGCAGTTCATTAGGGGCTAGAGGCTACACCTTC
CASSSLGARGYTF
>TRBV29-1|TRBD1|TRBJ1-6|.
TGCAGCGTTGGTACAGGGGGTAATTCACCCCTCCACTTT
CSVGTGGNSPLHF
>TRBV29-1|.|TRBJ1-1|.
TGCAGCGTTGAAGGGCCGGGGACTGAAGCTTTCTTT
CSVEGPGTEAFF
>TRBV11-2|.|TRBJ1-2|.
TGTGCCAGCAGCTTACAGGTTTCTAACGGCTACACCTTC
CASSLQVSNGYTF
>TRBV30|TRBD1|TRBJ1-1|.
TGTGCCGTGAGTGGGACAGGGGGGTTGAACACTGAAGCTTTCTTT
CAVSGTGGLNTEAFF